This TCR beta chain was documented in a study of cytomegalovirus exposure and HLA in healthy donors (dated by TCRdb to about 2017). In terms of the full investigation: According to an earlier analysis of several hundred of the donors, about 190 million T cells yielded over 90 million unique TCR beta sequences and 250 to 350 Gb of sequence data. Of the roughly 400 genotyped donors, approximately 80% fell in the genetic ancestry cluster associated with self-reported Caucasian donors. A later genetic analysis used genome-wide SNP genotypes for 398 of the 666 donors, treating that subset as a discovery cohort. In the later analysis, no new phenotypic data were used to find candidate immune exposures; instead, reliance was placed on TCR beta sequences and their occurrence across donors. Roughly 300 gigabases of sequencing data and approximately 92 million unique TCR sequences made up an early release that covered 500 to 700 HLA-typed donors. In a later analysis, previously published TCR beta repertoires from more than 500 donors were re-analyzed and high-resolution HLA genotyping was added so that TCR occurrence patterns could be studied. In addition to the first cohort of 650 to 750 subjects, a separate validation cohort of approximately 120 different subjects was used. The number of typed donors differed by locus: roughly 629-640 for A, B, C, DRB1 and DQB1; 500 to 550 for DQA1; approximately 600 for DPA1; and roughly 470 for DPB1. On average, around 240,000 unique TCR beta nucleotide sequences were sequenced per donor among about 400 genotyped donors of the cohort, with roughly 18% of those sequences being non-productive. Donor age, sex, ethnicity and CMV serostatus were collected together with the repertoire data. The study was designed to test whether signatures of past pathogen exposure could be identified by cataloging public T cell receptors. Four to six DR-DQ haplotypes were handled as single units for association and clustering, since linkage in the cohort was strong. All discovery cohort repertoires had been generated on a single sequencing platform. The study used immunosequencing to profile the T cell repertoires of approximately 690 subjects and linked those repertoires to cytomegalovirus serostatus. In an earlier analysis of a few hundred of the donors, high-throughput TCR beta sequencing was used to judge whether each TCR beta V gene segment behaved as functional or pseudogenic. HLA typing included class I and class II loci at four-digit resolution. To predict cytomegalovirus infection status, the study combined high-throughput TCR immunosequencing, statistical association of individual TCRs with disease status, and machine learning. General conclusions and limits of the study: Compared with the approximately 710-donor mean, donors in an Asian-associated ancestry cluster had fewer N-insertions in productive TCRs, according to a later genetic analysis. Over 15 rarely observed V segments, including chromosome 9 orphons, were excluded from the earlier analysis of several hundred of the donors because counts were too low. Assigning TCR associations to individual alleles was difficult when HLA alleles, especially DR and DQ, strongly co-occurred. The authors suggested that the approach could potentially be generalized to other disease states and immunological phenotypes. Across donors, most TCR sequences were observed very rarely, whereas some public TCRs were present in many individuals. Most CMV-associated TCR beta chains appeared to be HLA-restricted in a later analysis, and the HLA associations seemed to be driven largely by CMV exposure. Cytomegalovirus status was reported to be diagnosed by the classifier with high specificity and sensitivity in both the original and validation cohorts. In a later analysis, several top co-occurrence clusters were reported to appear linked to parvovirus B19, influenza, CMV and Epstein-Barr virus. A further reported finding was that TCR beta sequences accurately predicted the HLA-A and HLA-B alleles for most subjects in the first cohort. A later genetic analysis associated a missense DCLRE1C variant with V-gene and J-gene trimming of TCR beta chains, and an independent cohort replicated the association. HLA typing was unavailable for some donors at each locus, so association tests used only the typed subset. A later analysis associated 16,951 TCR beta sequences with specific HLA alleles at a false discovery rate of 0.05. Some IMGT-functional V segments, including TRBV6-2 and TRBV6-3, could not be told apart with the 87-base-pair reads, so those segments were excluded. In a later analysis, HLA-associated TCR beta chains were found to be more clonally expanded and to have lower generation probabilities than equally common non-associated chains. In this cohort, only TCR beta chains were sequenced, and detectable features were limited by the absence of alpha or paired-chain data. In a later analysis, TCR association rates were found to vary across HLA loci, with the most associated TCRs seen for DRB1 alleles and the fewest for HLA-C alleles. In the study, approximately 150 TCR beta chains were listed as associated with cytomegalovirus. Correlated functional status among segregating V segments might reflect linkage disequilibrium, but an unknown experimental factor could not be ruled out. The presence/absence analyses assumed that sequencing depth was roughly uniform across donors, and that assumption may not be true. CMV serostatus was the only immune exposure information available for the cohort. A few of the identified cytomegalovirus-associated TCR beta chains were confirmed in vitro to be specific for cytomegalovirus antigens. In an earlier analysis of about 600 of the donors, most TCR beta V segments appeared in productive rearrangements about 90% or about 30% of the time, broadly matching IMGT annotations. A cluster of highly shared sequence variants was judged likely to represent a technical artifact of the sequencing pipeline.

The cohort was made up of 500 to 800 healthy bone marrow donors. All cohort members were sampled while nominally healthy, although unrecorded immune exposures were likely present. The donor tested CMV seronegative and was one of the 352 seronegative cohort members. A peripheral blood sample was provided by each donor, and peripheral blood mononuclear cells were used for TCR beta sequencing. Genomic DNA extraction from the blood cell samples was performed with the Qiagen DNeasy Blood Extraction Kit. The receptor library was made with the immunoSEQ multiplex PCR assay. For the multiplex PCR, a mixture combining 60 forward primers for TCR Vbeta segments and 13 reverse primers for TCR Jbeta segments was used. Amplification of the CDR3 region of rearranged TCR beta genes was performed with a multiplex PCR assay on genomic DNA. The amplified TCR beta libraries were sequenced on the Illumina HiSeq System as 87-base-pair reads. The study's own analysis went as follows. A later analysis counted approximately 76 million unique TCR beta chains across the 666 repertoires, and around 12 million of these chains were shared by at least two donors. Raw reads were error-corrected and collapsed into unique sequences by a nearest-neighbor algorithm in which closely related sequences were merged to remove PCR and sequencing errors. V, D and J gene segments were assigned by aligning CDR3 sequences to IMGT reference sequences. For a sequence to be retained, a match of at least six nucleotides was required to both a V gene segment and a J gene segment. Rearrangements were classified as productive when the CDR3 lacked stop codons and remained in frame with V and J, and all other rearrangements were classified as non-productive. CDR3 was defined by IMGT convention, running from the second conserved V-encoded cysteine to the conserved J-encoded phenylalanine. Sequences without an unambiguous match to a single V gene segment were excluded from the earlier analysis of 450 to 750 of the donors. An earlier analysis of approximately 590 of the donors classified V segments as functional when productive rearrangements were above 56.7% and as segregating when the standard deviation between donors was above 5%. A statistical classification framework was developed to diagnose cytomegalovirus status using the catalog of TCR beta chain sequences. A later analysis assigned V and J genes by comparing TCR nucleotide sequences with IMGT/GENE-DB human TR gene sequences. In a later analysis, CDR3 sequences and most-parsimonious VDJ recombination scenarios were assigned using the TCRdist pipeline. In a later analysis, each TCR beta chain was defined by its CDR3 amino acid sequence together with its V-gene family, and reads without a unique V-gene family were excluded. To address suspected cross-contamination and a sequencing artifact, a later analysis removed several hundred highly shared, low-generation-probability nucleotide sequences. In a later analysis, a clonal expansion index for each public chain was calculated from normalized within-repertoire ranks of inferred template counts. Generation probabilities in a later analysis came from a VDJ recombination model fitted to out-of-frame rearrangements, and those results were checked against IGoR. A later analysis scored TCR-TCR, TCR-HLA and TCR-CMV co-occurrence with hypergeometric tests, applying a repertoire-size bias correction to TCR pairs. False discovery rates were estimated in a later analysis by permuting HLA or CMV assignments 20 times. In a later analysis, co-occurring TCRs were grouped with DBSCAN, and TCRdist sequence similarity was added when clustering was performed within HLA-allele-positive subsets. For co-occurrence clustering, repertoires with fewer than 30,000 or more than 120,000 public chains were excluded, along with a handful of repertoires with anomalous nucleotide sharing. What TCRdb holds here is the immuneACCESS table cut down to in-frame rearrangements. Part of the clones is not present; checked against another copy, under half of the missing clones reflect an unresolved V gene, and the others are unexplained. D and trimming were read from the DNA, whereas the V and J calls and clone size are those reported in that table. Here the sample has about 190,000 clones; 80% to 90% occur a single time. The biggest ten clones account for roughly 1.3% of the sample.

To note about this clone: This clone's antigen is unknown. Base qualities are missing; no much larger clone stands one base away.

The CDR3 holds 15 amino acids from the cysteine to the phenylalanine. Of the read, only the CDR3 DNA is kept; its 45 bases are in frame from base 1. Relative to germline, V is 6 bases shorter and J is 7 bases shorter, with 16 bases between their ends. As encoded in the germline V gene, CDR1 is MDHEN while CDR2 is SYDVKM. The sequence came from a man aged 25-40 years in good health and CMV-seronegative. The sample consisted of PBMCs. This sequence uses TRBV28 and TRBJ1-6, and perhaps TRBD1 as D gene, on 6 matching bases. The CDR3 has the sequence CASSKGYRANSPLHF. Here is the DNA: TGTGCCAGCAGCAAAGGATACAGGGCGAATTCACCCCTCCACTTT.